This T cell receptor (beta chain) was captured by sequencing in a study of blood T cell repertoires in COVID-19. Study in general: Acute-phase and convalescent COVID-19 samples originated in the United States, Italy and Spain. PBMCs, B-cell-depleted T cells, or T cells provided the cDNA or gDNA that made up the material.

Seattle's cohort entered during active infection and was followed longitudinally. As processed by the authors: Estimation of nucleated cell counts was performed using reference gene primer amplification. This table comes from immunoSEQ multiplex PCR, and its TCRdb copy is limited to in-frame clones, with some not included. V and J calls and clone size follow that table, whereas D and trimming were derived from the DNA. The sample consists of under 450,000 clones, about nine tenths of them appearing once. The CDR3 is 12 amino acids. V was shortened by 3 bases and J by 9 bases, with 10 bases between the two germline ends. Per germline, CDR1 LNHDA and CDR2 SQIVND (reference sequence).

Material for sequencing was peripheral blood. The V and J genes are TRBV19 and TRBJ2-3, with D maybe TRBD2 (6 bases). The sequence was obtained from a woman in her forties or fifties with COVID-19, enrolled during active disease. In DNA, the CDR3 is TGTGCCAGTAGTATGGAGGGTAGAACGCAGTATTTT. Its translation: CASSMEGRTQYF.